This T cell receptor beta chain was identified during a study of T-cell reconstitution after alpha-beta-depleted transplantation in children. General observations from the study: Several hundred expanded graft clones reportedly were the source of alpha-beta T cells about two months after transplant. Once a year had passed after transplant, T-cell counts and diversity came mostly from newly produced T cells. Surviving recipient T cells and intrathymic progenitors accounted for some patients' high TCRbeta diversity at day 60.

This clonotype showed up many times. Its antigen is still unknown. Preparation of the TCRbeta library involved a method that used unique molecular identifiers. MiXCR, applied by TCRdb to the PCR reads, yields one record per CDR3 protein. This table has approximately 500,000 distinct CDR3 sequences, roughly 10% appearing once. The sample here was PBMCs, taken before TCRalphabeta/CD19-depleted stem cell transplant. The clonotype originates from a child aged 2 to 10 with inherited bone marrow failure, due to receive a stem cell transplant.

The CDR3 nucleotides read TGCGCCAGCAGAAGCAATTATAGGGGGGTATACAATGAGCAGTTCTTC. Translated, it gives CASRSNYRGVYNEQFF. This chain connects TRBV5-1 to TRBJ2-1; possibly TRBD1 or TRBD2 for D (6 bases each). This CDR3 is built from 16 residues. V lost 5 bases to trimming and J lost 4 bases, with 19 bases between them. Germline CDR1 and CDR2: SGHRS and YFSETQ.